This TCR beta chain was sequenced in a study of cytomegalovirus exposure and HLA in healthy donors. Study conclusions and caveats: In a later analysis, TCR beta V- and J-gene trimming was associated with a missense DCLRE1C variant. Compared with the approximately 680-donor mean, an Asian-associated ancestry cluster reportedly had fewer N-insertions, according to a later analysis.

Points on this clone: What it binds is not known.

The PCR employed 60 Vbeta primers together with 13 Jbeta primers. TCRdb's table, derived via immunoSEQ multiplex PCR, lists solely in-frame clones and lacks some. The profile covers about 160,000 clones, with about four fifths appearing a single time and about 2.4% taken by the ten largest. The CDR3 runs 14 residues. V was clipped by 9 bases and J by 4 bases; unmatched bases: 9. Germline V lookup: CDR1 MNHNY, CDR2 SVGAGI (reference sequence). The chain carries TRBV6-6 and TRBJ2-1; 7 nucleotides agree with TRBD2. The sequence came from a male donor in good health and CMV-seronegative. Sequenced material: PBMCs. CDR3 nucleotides: TGTGCCAGTGGGGGGTCTAGCGGTTACAATGAGCAGTTCTTC. Translation gives CASGGSSGYNEQFF.